This paragraph covers one T cell receptor (beta chain) sequence. What antigen it recognizes has not been identified. It has no much larger one-base neighbor in the sample; base qualities were not kept. This record belongs to a study of radiotherapy plus CTLA-4 blockade in lung cancer (dated by TCRdb to the late 2010s). Describing the broader study: Among the enrolled patients, around 19% had an objective response, and 31% reached disease control.

Library generation was performed with the immunoSEQ multiplex PCR assay. The clones in this table, taken by TCRdb from immuneACCESS, are in-frame only. Not every clone is retained; where verified, under half of the shortfall comes from an unresolved V gene, and the cause of the rest is unknown. The sample records roughly 68,000 clones, around 82% of which are singletons. The ten largest make up around 7% of the sample. The CDR3 numbers 14 residues from cysteine through phenylalanine. Of the read, only the CDR3 DNA is kept; its 42 bases are in frame from base 1. Trimming removed 1 base from V and 8 bases from J, leaving 13 bases between the germline ends. Taken from the germline V gene, the CDR1 and CDR2 loops are LGHNT and FRNRAP. Results and caveats for the whole study, not just this receptor: Early dynamic changes in blood T cell clones, together with increased serum interferon-beta after radiation, were reported as the strongest predictors of response. TCR clones derived from tumors expanded in peripheral blood after treatment with radiotherapy and ipilimumab.

In this study, focal radiation therapy paired with CTLA-4 blockade (ipilimumab) was tested in patients who had chemo-refractory metastatic non-small-cell lung cancer. This receptor chain uses TRBV12-5 and TRBJ2-3, and perhaps TRBD2 as D gene, on 5 matching bases. The receptor comes from a human donor with non-small cell lung cancer who had a complete response to radiotherapy plus ipilimumab. The material was peripheral blood, obtained from a patient treated with radiotherapy plus ipilimumab. At the DNA level, the sequence is TGTGCTAGTGGTTTGGATCTGGATCGGGGTACGCAGTATTTT. It encodes CASGLDLDRGTQYF.